The clone carrying this TCR beta chain came up many times. These data are taken from a study of read filtering for tumor transcriptome and immune sequencing. About the research overall: R-ISS stage counts were eight or nine for I, approximately 15 for II, about seven for III. Whole-transcriptome libraries were prepared after DNase treatment.

From approximately 400 ng of RNA, a library with molecular barcoded alpha/delta and beta/gamma adaptors was made. MiXCR was run by TCRdb on the reads, yielding one entry per CDR3 protein. The table records 94,000 or so distinct CDR3 sequences, more than 9% of them present only once. Per germline, CDR1 MNHEY and CDR2 SVGEGT. Trimming cost V 5 bases and J 5 bases, with 7 bases left between them. This CDR3 region has 12 residues. This sequence joins TRBV6-2 or TRBV6-3 and TRBJ2-1; D is unresolved. The clonotype comes from a donor aged 40 or over with multiple myeloma. Specimen: a population of CD138-negative cells sorted from bone marrow. The CDR3 DNA reads as TGTGCCAGCAGTCAATGGAACAATGAGCAGTTCTTC. Its protein is CASSQWNNEQFF.